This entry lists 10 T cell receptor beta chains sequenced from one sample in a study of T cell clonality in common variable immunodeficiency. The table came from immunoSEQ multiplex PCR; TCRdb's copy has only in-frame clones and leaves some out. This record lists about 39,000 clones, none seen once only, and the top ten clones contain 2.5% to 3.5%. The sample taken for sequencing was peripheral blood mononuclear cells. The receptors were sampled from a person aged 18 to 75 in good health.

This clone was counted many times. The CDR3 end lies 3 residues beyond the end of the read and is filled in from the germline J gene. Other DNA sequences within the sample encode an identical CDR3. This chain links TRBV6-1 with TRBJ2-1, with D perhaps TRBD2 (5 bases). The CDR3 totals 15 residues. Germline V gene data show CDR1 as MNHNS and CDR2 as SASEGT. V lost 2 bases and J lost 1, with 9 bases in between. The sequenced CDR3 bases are TGTGCCAGCAGTGAAAAGGCGGGTTCCTACAATGAG. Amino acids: CASSEKAGSYNE. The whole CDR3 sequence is CASSEKAGSYNEQFF.

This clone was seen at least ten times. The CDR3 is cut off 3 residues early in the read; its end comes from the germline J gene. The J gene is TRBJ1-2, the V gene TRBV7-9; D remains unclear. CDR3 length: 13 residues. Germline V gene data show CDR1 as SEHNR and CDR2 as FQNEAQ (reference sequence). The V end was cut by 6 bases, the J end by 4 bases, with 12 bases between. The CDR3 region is CASSPTRVYGYTF. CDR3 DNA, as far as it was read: TGTGCCAGCAGTCCAACAAGGGTCTATGGC.

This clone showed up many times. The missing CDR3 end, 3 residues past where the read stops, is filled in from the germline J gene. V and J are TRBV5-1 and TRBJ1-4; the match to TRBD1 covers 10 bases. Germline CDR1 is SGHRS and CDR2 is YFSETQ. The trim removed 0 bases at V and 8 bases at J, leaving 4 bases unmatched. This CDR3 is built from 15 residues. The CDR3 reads CASSLGGTGEEKLFF. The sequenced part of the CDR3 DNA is TGCGCCAGCAGCTTGGGCGGGACAGGGGAAGAAAAA. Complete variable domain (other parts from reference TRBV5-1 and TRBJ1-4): KAGVTQTPRYLIKTRGQQVTLSCSPISGHRSVSWYQQTPGQGLQFLFEYFSETQRNKGNFPGRFSGRQFSNSRSEMNVSTLELGDSALYLCASSLGGTGEEKLFFGSGTQLSVL.

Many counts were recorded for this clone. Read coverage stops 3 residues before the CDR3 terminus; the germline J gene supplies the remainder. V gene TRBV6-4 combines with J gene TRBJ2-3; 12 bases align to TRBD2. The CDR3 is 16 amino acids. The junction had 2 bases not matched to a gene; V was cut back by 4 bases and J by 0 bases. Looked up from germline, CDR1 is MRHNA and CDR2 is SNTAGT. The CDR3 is CASSVGTSGSTDTQYF. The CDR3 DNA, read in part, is TGTGCCAGCAGTGTCGGGACTAGCGGGAGCACAGATACG.

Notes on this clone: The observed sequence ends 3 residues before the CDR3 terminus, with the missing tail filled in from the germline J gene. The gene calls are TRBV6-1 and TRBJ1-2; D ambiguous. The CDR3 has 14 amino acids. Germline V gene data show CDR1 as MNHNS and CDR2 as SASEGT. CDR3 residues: CASSDGRRSYDYTF. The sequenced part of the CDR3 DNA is TGTGCCAGCAGTGATGGTCGGCGGTCCTACGAC.

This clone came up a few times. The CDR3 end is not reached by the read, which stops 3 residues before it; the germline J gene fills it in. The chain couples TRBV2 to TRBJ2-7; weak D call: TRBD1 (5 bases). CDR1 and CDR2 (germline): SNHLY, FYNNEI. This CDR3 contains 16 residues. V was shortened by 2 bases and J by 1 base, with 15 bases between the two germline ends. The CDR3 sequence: CASSERAGYGSYEQYF. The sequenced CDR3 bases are TGTGCCAGCAGTGAAAGGGCAGGGTATGGGTCCTACGAG.

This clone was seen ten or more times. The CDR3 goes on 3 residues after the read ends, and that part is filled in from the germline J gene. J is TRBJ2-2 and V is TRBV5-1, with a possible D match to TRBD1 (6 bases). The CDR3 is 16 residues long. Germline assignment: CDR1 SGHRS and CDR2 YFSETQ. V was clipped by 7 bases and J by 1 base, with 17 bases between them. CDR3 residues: CASQAIPGQNTGELFF. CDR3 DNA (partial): TGCGCCAGCCAAGCAATACCGGGACAGAACACCGGGGAG.

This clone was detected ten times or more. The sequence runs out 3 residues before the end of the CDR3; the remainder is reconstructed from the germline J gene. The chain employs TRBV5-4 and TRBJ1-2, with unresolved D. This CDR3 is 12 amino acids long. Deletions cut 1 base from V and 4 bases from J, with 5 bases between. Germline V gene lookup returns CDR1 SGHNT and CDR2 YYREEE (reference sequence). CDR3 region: CASSLNFYGYTF. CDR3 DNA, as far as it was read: TGTGCCAGCAGCTTGAACTTCTATGGC.

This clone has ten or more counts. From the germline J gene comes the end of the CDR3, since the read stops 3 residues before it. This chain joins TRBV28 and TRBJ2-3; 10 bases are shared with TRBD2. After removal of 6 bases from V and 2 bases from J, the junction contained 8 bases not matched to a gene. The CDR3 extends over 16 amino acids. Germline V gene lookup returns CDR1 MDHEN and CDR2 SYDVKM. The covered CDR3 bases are TGTGCCAGCAGCTACCAGACTAGCGGGTACACAGATACG. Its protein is CASSYQTSGYTDT. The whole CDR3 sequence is CASSYQTSGYTDTQYF.

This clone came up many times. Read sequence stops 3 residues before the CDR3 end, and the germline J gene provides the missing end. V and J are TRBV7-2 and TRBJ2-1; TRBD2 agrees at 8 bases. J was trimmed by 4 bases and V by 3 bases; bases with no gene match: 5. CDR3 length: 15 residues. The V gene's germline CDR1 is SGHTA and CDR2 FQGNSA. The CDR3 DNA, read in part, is TGTGCCAGCAGCTTTGCGGGGGGAGGTTACAATGAG. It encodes CASSFAGGGYNE. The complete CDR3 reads CASSFAGGGYNEQFF.